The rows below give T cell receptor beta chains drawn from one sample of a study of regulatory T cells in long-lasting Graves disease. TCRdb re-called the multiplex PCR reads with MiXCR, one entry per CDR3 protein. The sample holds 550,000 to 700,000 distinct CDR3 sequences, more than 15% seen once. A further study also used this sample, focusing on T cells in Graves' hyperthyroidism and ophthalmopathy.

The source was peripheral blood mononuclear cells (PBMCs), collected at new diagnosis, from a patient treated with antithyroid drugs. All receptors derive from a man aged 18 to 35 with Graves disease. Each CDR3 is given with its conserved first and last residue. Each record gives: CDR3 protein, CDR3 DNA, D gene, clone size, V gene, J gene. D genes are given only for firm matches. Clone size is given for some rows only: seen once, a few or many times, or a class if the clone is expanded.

CASSILAGGTDEQYF,TGTGCCAGTAGTATCTTAGCGGGAGGGACCGACGAGCAGTACTTC,TRBD2,few,TRBV19,TRBJ2-7
CASSLPFGQNQETQYF,TGTGCCAGCAGTTTACCTTTTGGGCAGAACCAAGAGACCCAGTACTTC,NA,many,TRBV28,TRBJ2-5
CAWSVRVRETQYF,TGTGCCTGGAGTGTACGGGTTCGTGAGACCCAGTACTTC,NA,many,TRBV30,TRBJ2-5
CSAGEGVGDQPQHF,TGCAGCGCGGGGGAAGGAGTGGGGGATCAGCCCCAGCATTTT,NA,NA,TRBV29-1,TRBJ1-5
CASSLLAGGPNEQFF,TGTGCCAGCAGCCTACTAGCGGGAGGGCCGAATGAGCAGTTCTTC,TRBD2,many,TRBV7-3,TRBJ2-1
CASSIDSSSGAYEQYF,TGTGCCAGTAGTATAGATAGCTCTAGCGGGGCCTACGAGCAGTACTTC,TRBD2,NA,TRBV19,TRBJ2-7
CASSQDRQGVKYGYTF,TGCGCCAGCAGCCAAGATCGGCAGGGGGTTAAGTATGGCTACACCTTC,TRBD1,NA,TRBV4-1,TRBJ1-2
CSVGRRGDEQYF,TGCAGCGTTGGACGCAGGGGGGACGAGCAGTACTTC,NA,many,TRBV29-1,TRBJ2-7
CASSYAAGDSYEQYF,TGTGCCAGCAGTTACGCGGCGGGGGATTCCTACGAGCAGTACTTC,TRBD2,few,TRBV6-5,TRBJ2-7
CAGGQGGLAFF,TGTGCCGGAGGACAGGGAGGTTTAGCTTTCTTT,TRBD1,NA,TRBV13,TRBJ1-1
CAWRLTLYGYTF,TGTGCCTGGAGGCTGACCCTCTATGGCTACACCTTC,NA,NA,TRBV30,TRBJ1-2
CSVRGTSEGTGELFF,TGCAGCGTCCGAGGGACTAGCGAAGGTACCGGGGAGCTGTTTTTT,TRBD2,many,TRBV29-1,TRBJ2-2
CAWLNSYTGELFF,TGTGCCTGGCTAAACAGTTACACCGGGGAGCTGTTTTTT,NA,many,TRBV30,TRBJ2-2
CVSREQAELTDTQYF,TGCGTCAGCCGCGAACAGGCGGAACTCACAGATACGCAGTATTTT,NA,NA,TRBV5-1,TRBJ2-3
CASGLETSGKSPPESYEQYF,TGTGCCAGCGGCCTAGAAACTAGCGGGAAATCACCCCCTGAATCCTACGAGCAGTACTTC,TRBD2,NA,TRBV27,TRBJ2-7
CASSFPAGGGDTQYF,TGTGCCAGCAGCTTTCCAGCGGGAGGGGGAGATACGCAGTATTTT,TRBD2,many,TRBV7-9,TRBJ2-3
CASSLGTAGELFF,TGCGCCAGCAGCCTCGGGACAGCCGGGGAGCTGTTTTTT,TRBD1,once,TRBV5-1,TRBJ2-2
CASSEAQLAGVDTQYF,TGTGCCAGCAGTGAAGCGCAACTAGCGGGAGTGGATACGCAGTATTTT,TRBD2,NA,TRBV6-1,TRBJ2-3
CSAEVRHLSYEQYF,TGCAGTGCTGAAGTACGACACCTCTCCTACGAGCAGTACTTC,NA,many,TRBV20-1,TRBJ2-7
CASSLVSAGGAETQYF,TGTGCCAGCAGCTTAGTGTCGGCGGGAGGCGCAGAGACCCAGTACTTC,TRBD2,once,TRBV7-2,TRBJ2-5
CASSLISGNIQYF,TGTGCCAGTAGTCTGATATCGGGAAACATTCAGTACTTC,NA,NA,TRBV19,TRBJ2-4
CASFQGQGDTYEQYF,TGTGCCAGCTTTCAAGGACAGGGGGATACCTACGAGCAGTACTTC,TRBD1,many,TRBV2,TRBJ2-7
CASTPTGASNQPQHF,TGTGCCAGCACCCCGACAGGGGCCAGCAATCAGCCCCAGCATTTT,TRBD1,many,TRBV12-3/TRBV12-4,TRBJ1-5
CASTPAVSDNSPLHF,TGTGCCAGCACCCCCGCGGTTAGCGATAATTCACCCCTCCACTTT,NA,many,TRBV28,TRBJ1-6
CASSETGGQQYF,TGTGCCAGCAGCGAAACAGGGGGCCAGCAGTACTTC,TRBD1,NA,TRBV7-3,TRBJ2-7
CASSQVGTGAEQYF,TGTGCCAGCAGCCAAGTAGGGACAGGGGCCGAGCAGTACTTC,TRBD1,many,TRBV3-1,TRBJ2-7
CSAPPTGGLNIQYF,TGCAGTGCTCCCCCGACGGGGGGCCTAAACATTCAGTACTTC,NA,NA,TRBV20-1,TRBJ2-4
CASSQVGAYEQYF,TGCGCCAGCAGCCAGGTAGGGGCCTACGAGCAGTACTTC,NA,NA,TRBV4-1,TRBJ2-7
CASSEQRVYTEAFF,TGTGCCAGCAGTGAACAAAGGGTCTACACTGAAGCTTTCTTT,NA,many,TRBV6-1,TRBJ1-1
CASSVASGGTDTQYF,TGTGCCAGCAGCGTGGCTAGCGGGGGCACAGATACGCAGTATTTT,TRBD2,few,TRBV9,TRBJ2-3
CASSLSVQETQYF,TGTGCCAGCAGTTTATCCGTCCAAGAGACCCAGTACTTC,NA,many,TRBV12-3/TRBV12-4,TRBJ2-5
CASSLTAAFLETQYF,TGTGCCAGCAGCCTCACAGCAGCTTTCCTGGAGACCCAGTACTTC,NA,many,TRBV5-1,TRBJ2-5
CSATGGVGETQYF,TGCAGTGCTACAGGGGGAGTAGGAGAGACCCAGTACTTC,TRBD1,many,TRBV20-1,TRBJ2-5
CASSLRHYTDTQYF,TGTGCCAGCAGTCTAAGACATTACACAGATACGCAGTATTTT,NA,many,TRBV12-3/TRBV12-4,TRBJ2-3
CSARLKAGLTYEQYF,TGCAGTGCTAGGCTTAAAGCAGGCCTAACCTACGAGCAGTACTTC,NA,NA,TRBV20-1,TRBJ2-7
CASSRPLAGNEQFF,TGTGCCAGCAGCCGTCCCCTAGCGGGCAATGAGCAGTTCTTC,TRBD2,many,TRBV3-1,TRBJ2-1
CASSYLPPGGDTQYF,TGTGCCAGCAGTTACCTCCCGCCTGGAGGGGATACGCAGTATTTT,NA,many,TRBV6-5,TRBJ2-3
CSARDLEGMNGYTF,TGCAGTGCTAGAGATCTGGAGGGGATGAATGGCTACACCTTC,NA,many,TRBV20-1,TRBJ1-2
CASSQSNGDGYTF,TGTGCCAGCAGCCAATCGAACGGGGATGGCTACACCTTC,NA,many,TRBV3-1,TRBJ1-2
CASSLGVGTSADTQYF,TGTGCCAGCAGCTTGGGAGTCGGGACTAGCGCAGATACGCAGTATTTT,TRBD2,NA,TRBV5-6,TRBJ2-3
CASSEALLMGVGYEQYF,TGTGCCAGCAGTGAAGCGCTTCTGATGGGCGTTGGCTACGAGCAGTACTTC,NA,few,TRBV6-1,TRBJ2-7
CASSSAGGGRGEQYF,TGTGCCAGCAGCTCCGCCGGGGGGGGGCGGGGCGAGCAGTACTTC,TRBD2,few,TRBV27,TRBJ2-7